One sample yielded the 22 T cell receptor beta chains listed below, sequenced in a study of T cell responses to AZD1222 COVID-19 vaccine. The table came from immunoSEQ multiplex PCR; TCRdb's copy has only in-frame clones and leaves some out. The table records fewer than 150,000 clones, 75% to 90% of them present only once. Material: peripheral blood, obtained 28 days after the second AZD1222 dose. The receptors were sampled from an adult who received the AZD1222 COVID-19 vaccine.

The chain links TRBV29-1 to TRBJ1-2; tentatively, D is TRBD1 (6 bases). The CDR3 covers 13 residues. The germline gives CDR1 SQVTM, CDR2 ANQGSEA. Trimming removed 3 bases at V and 3 bases at J, with 11 bases between. CDR3 in DNA: TGCAGCGTTGACGTATCAGGGGACTATGGCTACACCTTC. It encodes CSVDVSGDYGYTF.

This clone was found once. The chain carries TRBV6-5 and TRBJ2-7; D is unclear. The CDR3 runs 15 residues. Germline lookup yields CDR1 MNHEY and CDR2 SVGAGI. Trimming took off 3 bases at V and 0 bases at J, with 12 bases between the two ends. The CDR3: CASSYSIQNSYEQYF. In DNA, the CDR3 is TGTGCCAGCAGTTATAGTATCCAGAACTCCTACGAGCAGTACTTC.

The J gene is TRBJ1-6, the V gene TRBV4-1; TRBD1 might be the D (5 bases). Trimming cost V 0 bases and J 7 bases, with 13 bases left between them. The CDR3 extends over 16 amino acids. Germline lookup yields CDR1 MGHRA and CDR2 YSYEKL. DNA of the CDR3: TGCGCCAGCAGCCAAGATGGGGCAGGGTGGAATTCACCCCTCCACTTT. Its translation is CASSQDGAGWNSPLHF.

The chain combines TRBV11-2 with TRBJ2-1; D uncertain. V lost 1 base to trimming and J lost 8 bases, with 6 bases between them. Looked up from germline, CDR1 is SGHAT and CDR2 is FQNNGV. This CDR3 has 12 residues. This chain's CDR3 is CASSLAEYEQFF. The CDR3 nucleotides read TGTGCCAGCAGCTTAGCGGAGTATGAGCAGTTCTTC.

The gene calls are TRBV5-5 and TRBJ1-1; weak D call: TRBD1 (5 bases). Germline V gene lookup returns CDR1 SGHKS and CDR2 YYEKEE (reference sequence). This CDR3 contains 16 residues. Trimming shortened V by 2 bases and J by 0 bases, and 14 bases separated the two germline ends. CDR3 amino acids: CASSFAPGELNTEAFF. The CDR3 DNA reads TGTGCCAGCAGCTTTGCCCCGGGGGAGCTGAACACTGAAGCTTTCTTT. The full variable domain, rest sourced from reference TRBV5-5 and TRBJ1-1, is DAGVTQSPTHLIKTRGQQVTLRCSPISGHKSVSWYQQVLGQGPQFIFQYYEKEERGRGNFPDRFSARQFPNYSSELNVNALLLGDSALYLCASSFAPGELNTEAFFGQGTRLTVV.

The chain employs TRBV7-2 and TRBJ2-7; the D gene is possibly TRBD2 (5 bases). With 5 bases removed from V and 4 bases from J, the gap between germline ends came to 12 bases. Germline loops: CDR1 SGHTA, CDR2 FQGNSA. The length of the CDR3 is 13 residues. The DNA of the CDR3 is TGTGCCAGCAGCCCCCGGGGATGGTACGAGCAGTACTTC. Protein: CASSPRGWYEQYF.

The chain links TRBV5-4 to TRBJ1-1; D remains unclear. The V gene lost 1 base and the J gene lost 3 bases, with 10 bases spanning the gap. The length of the CDR3 is 14 residues. CDR1 is SGHNT and CDR2 is YYREEE in the germline V gene (reference sequence). The CDR3 region is CASSLSQAHTEAFF. The CDR3 DNA follows: TGTGCCAGCAGCTTGTCCCAGGCCCACACTGAAGCTTTCTTT. Full variable domain (outside the CDR3, taken from reference TRBV5-4 and TRBJ1-1): ETGVTQSPTHLIKTRGQQVTLRCSSQSGHNTVSWYQQALGQGPQFIFQYYREEENGRGNFPPRFSGLQFPNYSSELNVNALELDDSALYLCASSLSQAHTEAFFGQGTRLTVV.

The chain employs TRBV5-1 and TRBJ2-3; 7 nucleotides agree with TRBD1. V lost 0 bases and J lost 3; bases outside the gene matches: 7. In germline, CDR1 is SGHRS, CDR2 YFSETQ. The CDR3 contains 16 residues. CDR3 nucleotides: TGCGCCAGCAGCTTGGCCGGCGCAGGGGGAACAGATACGCAGTATTTT. Amino acids: CASSLAGAGGTDTQYF.

The chain uses TRBV11-2 and TRBJ2-5, with 9 bases identical to TRBD1. This CDR3 is 16 amino acids long. V shed 1 base, J shed 4 bases, and the junction held 7 bases outside the gene matches. The germline CDR1 and CDR2 sequences are SGHAT and FQNNGV. CDR3 nucleotides: TGTGCCAGCAGCTTAGTCTCGGGACAGGGTACAGAGACCCAGTACTTC. Its translation is CASSLVSGQGTETQYF.

V gene TRBV11-3 combines with J gene TRBJ2-7, with 10 bases fitting TRBD1. The CDR3 consists of 16 residues. V lost 1 base and J lost 6; bases outside the gene matches: 9. Germline loops: CDR1 SGHNT, CDR2 YENEEA. The CDR3 coding sequence is TGTGCCAGCAGCTTAGTAGGGGGACAGGGGTCCCCCGAGCAGTACTTC. It codes for CASSLVGGQGSPEQYF.

The J gene is TRBJ1-2, the V gene TRBV6-1; 8 bases map to TRBD1. The CDR3 contains 17 residues. Germline V gene lookup returns CDR1 MNHNS and CDR2 SASEGT. Trimming took 0 bases from V and 4 from J; bases not matched to a gene: 10. The chain's CDR3 is CASSEALPLTGGYGYTF. In DNA, the CDR3 is TGTGCCAGCAGTGAAGCGTTGCCCCTTACAGGGGGCTATGGCTACACCTTC.

The CDR3 nucleotides are TGTGCCAGCAGCCAAGATCTTCGCGTAGGGAGGAACACTGAAGCTTTCTTT. It encodes CASSQDLRVGRNTEAFF. The chain has TRBV3-1 (or the pseudogene TRBV3-2) and TRBJ1-1; D ambiguous. Germline CDR1 LGHDT, CDR2 YNNKEL (reference sequence). Between the trimmed V and J ends, which lost 0 bases and 1 base, there was a span of 15 bases. The CDR3 is made up of 17 amino acids.

The chain joins TRBV30 to TRBJ2-7; 9 bases map to TRBD1. After removal of 0 bases from V and 6 bases from J, the junction contained 9 bases not matched to a gene. The CDR3 consists of 15 residues. The V gene's germline CDR1 is GTSNPN and CDR2 SVGIG (reference sequence). DNA of the CDR3: TGTGCCTGGAGTGTGGGGGACAGGGACTCCAGCGAGCAGTACTTC. The encoded protein is CAWSVGDRDSSEQYF.

This clone was recorded once. The V and J genes are TRBV5-5 and TRBJ1-2, with 9 bases that match TRBD1. With 4 bases clipped from V and 4 bases from J, the junction kept 2 bases outside the gene matches. The germline V gene encodes CDR1 SGHKS and CDR2 YYEKEE (reference sequence). The CDR3 has 13 amino acids. CDR3 sequence reads: CASSPDRGYGYTF. Here the CDR3 DNA reads TGTGCCAGCAGCCCGGACAGGGGCTATGGCTACACCTTC.

The chain uses TRBV4-3 and TRBJ2-5; possible D gene TRBD1, 6 bases. Between the trimmed V and J ends, which lost 1 base and 5 bases, there was a span of 14 bases. This CDR3 contains 15 residues. CDR1 is LGHNA, CDR2 YSLEER, per germline. The CDR3 here is CASSQGVTGWETQYF. CDR3 coding DNA: TGCGCCAGCAGCCAAGGGGTGACAGGCTGGGAGACCCAGTACTTC.

The chain is built from TRBV11-3 and TRBJ1-4, with 7 bases fitting TRBD1. In germline, CDR1 is SGHNT, CDR2 YENEEA. This CDR3 comprises 12 residues. V dropped 5 bases and J dropped 7; count of bases not matched to a gene: 1. CDR3 coding DNA: TGTGCCAGCAGCCCAGGGGGTGAAAAACTGTTTTTT. Its translation is CASSPGGEKLFF.

The chain combines TRBV7-9 with TRBJ1-3; D is perhaps TRBD1 (6 bases). V lost 1 base to trimming and J lost 0 bases, with 13 bases between them. This CDR3 is 17 amino acids long. The germline V gene has CDR1 SEHNR and CDR2 FQNEAQ (reference sequence). The CDR3 nucleotides read TGTGCCAGCAGCTTAGGACTAGGACAGCTCTCTGGAAACACCATATATTTT. Translating it yields CASSLGLGQLSGNTIYF.

V gene TRBV5-8 combines with J gene TRBJ2-5; D is uncertain. CDR1 and CDR2 from the germline V gene are SGHTS and YDEGEE. This CDR3 has 14 amino acids. V was trimmed by 2 bases and J by 2 bases, leaving 10 bases between them. CDR3 amino acids: CASSFGQAQETQYF. The DNA of the CDR3 is TGTGCCAGCAGCTTCGGCCAGGCACAAGAGACCCAGTACTTC. Supplemented by reference TRBV5-8 and TRBJ2-5, the full variable domain reads EAGVTQSPTHLIKTRGQQATLRCSPISGHTSVYWYQQALGLGLQFLLWYDEGEERNRGNFPPRFSGRQFPNYSSELNVNALELEDSALYLCASSFGQAQETQYFGPGTRLLVL.

The V and J genes are TRBV6-5 and TRBJ2-1; TRBD1 matches at 7 bases. The CDR3 covers 14 residues. V dropped 7 bases and J dropped 4; count of bases not matched to a gene: 7. Looked up from germline, CDR1 is MNHEY and CDR2 is SVGAGI. The CDR3 reads CASNYGTDYNEQFF. CDR3 nucleotides: TGTGCCAGCAACTACGGGACAGATTACAATGAGCAGTTCTTC.

The J gene is TRBJ1-3, the V gene TRBV21-1. TRBV21-1 is a recognized pseudogene. This CDR3 is 23 amino acids long. The CDR3: CASSKDPLAGSPSMPRSGNTIYF. The CDR3 region has the DNA TGTGCCAGCAGCAAAGACCCACTTGCCGGAAGTCCTAGTATGCCGCGCTCAGGAAACACCATATATTTT.

This chain connects TRBV7-9 to TRBJ2-7; the D is unclear. With 1 base removed from V and 1 base from J, the gap between germline ends came to 8 bases. The CDR3 has 14 residues. Germline CDR1 is SEHNR and CDR2 is FQNEAQ (reference sequence). CDR3 region: CASSLESRSYEQYF. CDR3 DNA: TGTGCCAGCAGCTTAGAATCGAGGTCCTACGAGCAGTACTTC. Using reference TRBV7-9 and TRBJ2-7 for the parts outside the CDR3, the full variable domain is DTGVSQNPRHKITKRGQNVTFRCDPISEHNRLYWYRQTLGQGPEFLTYFQNEAQLEKSRLLSDRFSAERPKGSFSTLEIQRTEQGDSAMYLCASSLESRSYEQYFGPGTRLTVT.

Here the CDR3 reads CASSRQGNEAFF. The CDR3 DNA reads as TGTGCCAGCAGCCGACAGGGAAATGAAGCTTTCTTT. The chain uses TRBV6-2 or TRBV6-3 and TRBJ1-1, with TRBD1 matching 7 bases. V trimming: 6 bases; J trimming: 7 bases; junction bases outside the gene matches: 5. This CDR3 comprises 12 residues. Germline CDR1 and CDR2: MNHEY and SVGEGT.